Reported below is one T cell receptor beta chain. Its antigen remains unidentified. This entry is derived from a study of cytomegalovirus exposure and HLA in healthy donors. Study outcomes and limitations: For most TCR beta V segments, an earlier analysis put the productive rate at about 90% or about 30% of the time. Clonal expansion, a later analysis showed, was greater in HLA-associated TCR beta chains than in equally common others.

The CDR3 extends over 17 amino acids. Germline CDR1 and CDR2: GTSNPN and SVGIG (reference sequence). The V and J ends lost 7 bases and 5 bases, in that order; junction bases with no gene match: 17. The study ran its PCR with 60 Vbeta and 13 Jbeta primers. Measured with immunoSEQ multiplex PCR; TCRdb has only the in-frame clones, and not every one. The table has 180,000 or so clones, roughly 76% seen once; the top ten hold over 4.5%. The receptor comes from a woman under 30 in good health and CMV-seropositive. The sample comprised PBMCs. This sequence joins TRBV30 and TRBJ1-6, with 7 nucleotides matching TRBD1. The CDR3 DNA reads as TGTGCCTCTAAGACAGGGCGCGGATACGGGAATAATTCACCCCTCCACTTT. Translating gives CASKTGRGYGNNSPLHF.